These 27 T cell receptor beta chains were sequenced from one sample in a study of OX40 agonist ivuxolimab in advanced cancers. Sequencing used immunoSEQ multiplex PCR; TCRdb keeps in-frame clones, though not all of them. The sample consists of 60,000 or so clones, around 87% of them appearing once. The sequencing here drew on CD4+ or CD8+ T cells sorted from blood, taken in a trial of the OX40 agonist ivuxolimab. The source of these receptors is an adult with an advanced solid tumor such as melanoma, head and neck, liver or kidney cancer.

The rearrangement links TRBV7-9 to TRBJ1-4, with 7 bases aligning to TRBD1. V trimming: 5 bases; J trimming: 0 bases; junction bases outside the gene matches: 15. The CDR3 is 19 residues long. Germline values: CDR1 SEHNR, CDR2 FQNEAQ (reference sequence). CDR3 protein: CASSPRWAGGRSTNEKLFF. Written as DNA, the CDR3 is TGTGCCAGCAGCCCCCGCTGGGCAGGGGGTCGCTCAACTAATGAAAAACTGTTTTTT.

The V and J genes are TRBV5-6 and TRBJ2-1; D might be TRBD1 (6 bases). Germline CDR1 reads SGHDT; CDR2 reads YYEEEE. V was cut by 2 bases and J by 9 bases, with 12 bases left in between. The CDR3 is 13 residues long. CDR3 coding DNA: TGTGCCAGCAGCTTAACAGGGCCCGCTGAGCAGTTCTTC. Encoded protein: CASSLTGPAEQFF.

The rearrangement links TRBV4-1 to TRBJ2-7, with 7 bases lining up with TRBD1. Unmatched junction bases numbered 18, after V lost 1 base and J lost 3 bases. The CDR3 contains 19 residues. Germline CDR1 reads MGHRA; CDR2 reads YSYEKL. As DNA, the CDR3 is TGCGCCAGCAGCCAAGTTGGATCGGGACAGAAACTCTCCGACTACGAGCAGTACTTC. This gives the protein CASSQVGSGQKLSDYEQYF.

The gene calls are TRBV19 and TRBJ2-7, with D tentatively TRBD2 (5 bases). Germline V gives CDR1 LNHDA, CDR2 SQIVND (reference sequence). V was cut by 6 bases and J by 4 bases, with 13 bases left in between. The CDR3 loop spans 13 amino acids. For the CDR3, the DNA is TGTGCCAGTAGCCCTCGCGAGGGATACGAGCAGTACTTC. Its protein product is CASSPREGYEQYF.

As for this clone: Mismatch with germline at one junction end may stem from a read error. DNA for the CDR3: TGTGCCAGCAGCCAGGGGGCTCGGGACCCGATCTTC. It is translated as CASSQGARDPIF. This rearrangement joins TRBV7-2 to TRBJ2-7; TRBD1 matches at 8 bases. CDR1 is SGHTA, CDR2 FQGNSA, per germline. The CDR3 spans 12 residues. Based on the CDR3 plus reference TRBV7-2 and TRBJ2-7, the full variable domain is GAGVSQSPSNKVTEKGKDVELRCDPISGHTALYWYRQSLGQGLEFLIYFQGNSAPDKSGLPSDRFSAERTGGSVSTLTIQRTQQEDSAVYLCASSQGARDPIFGPGTRLTVT.

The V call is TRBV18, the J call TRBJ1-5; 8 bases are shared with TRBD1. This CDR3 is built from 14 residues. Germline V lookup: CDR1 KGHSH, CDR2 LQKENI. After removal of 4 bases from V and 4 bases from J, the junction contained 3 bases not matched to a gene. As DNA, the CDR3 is TGTGCCAGCTCACTTCAGGGGGCGAATCAGCCCCAGCATTTT. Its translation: CASSLQGANQPQHF.

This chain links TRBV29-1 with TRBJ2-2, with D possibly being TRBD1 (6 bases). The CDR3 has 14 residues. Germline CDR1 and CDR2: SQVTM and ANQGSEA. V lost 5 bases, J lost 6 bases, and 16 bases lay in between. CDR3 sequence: CSVFDRHGPGELFF. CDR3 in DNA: TGCAGCGTTTTTGACAGGCACGGACCCGGGGAGCTGTTTTTT.

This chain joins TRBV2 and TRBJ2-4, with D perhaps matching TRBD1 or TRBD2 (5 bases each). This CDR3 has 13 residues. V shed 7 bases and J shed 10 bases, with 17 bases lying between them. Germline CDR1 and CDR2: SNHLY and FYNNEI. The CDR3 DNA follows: TGTGCCAGCACCACCGGGACGGTCTTAATTCAGTACTTC. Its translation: CASTTGTVLIQYF.

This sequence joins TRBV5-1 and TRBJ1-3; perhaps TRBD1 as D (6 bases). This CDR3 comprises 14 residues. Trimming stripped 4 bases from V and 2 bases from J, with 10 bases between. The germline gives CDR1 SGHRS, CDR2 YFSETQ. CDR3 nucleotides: TGCGCCAGCAGCGCACAGGGTACTGGAAACACCATATATTTT. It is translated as CASSAQGTGNTIYF.

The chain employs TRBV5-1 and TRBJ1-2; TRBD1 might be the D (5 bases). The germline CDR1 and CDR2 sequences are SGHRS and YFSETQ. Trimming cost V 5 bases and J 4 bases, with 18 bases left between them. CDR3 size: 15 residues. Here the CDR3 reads CASRPTEGGGYGYTF. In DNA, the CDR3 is TGCGCCAGCAGACCGACAGAAGGTGGTGGCTATGGCTACACCTTC. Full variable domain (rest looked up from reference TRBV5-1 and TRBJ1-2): KAGVTQTPRYLIKTRGQQVTLSCSPISGHRSVSWYQQTPGQGLQFLFEYFSETQRNKGNFPGRFSGRQFSNSRSEMNVSTLELGDSALYLCASRPTEGGGYGYTFGSGTRLTVV.

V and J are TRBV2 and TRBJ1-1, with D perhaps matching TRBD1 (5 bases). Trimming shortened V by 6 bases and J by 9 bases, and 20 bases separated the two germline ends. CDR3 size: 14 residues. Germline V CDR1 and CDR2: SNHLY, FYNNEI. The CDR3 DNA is TGTGCCAGCAGAAGCTTTGGGCAGGGATTACAAGCTTTCTTT. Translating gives CASRSFGQGLQAFF.

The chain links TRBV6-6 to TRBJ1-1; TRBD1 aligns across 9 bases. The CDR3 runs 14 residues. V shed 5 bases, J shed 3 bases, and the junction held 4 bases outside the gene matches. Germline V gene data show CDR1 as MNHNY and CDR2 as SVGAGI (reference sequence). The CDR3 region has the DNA TGTGCCAGCAGTCTACAGGGGGCGGACACTGAAGCTTTCTTT. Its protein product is CASSLQGADTEAFF.

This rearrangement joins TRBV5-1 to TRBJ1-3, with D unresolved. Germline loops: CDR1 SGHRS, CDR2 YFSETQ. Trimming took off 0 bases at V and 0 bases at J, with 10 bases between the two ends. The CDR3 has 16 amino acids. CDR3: CASSLAGPHSGNTIYF. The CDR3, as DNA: TGCGCCAGCAGCTTGGCCGGGCCCCACTCTGGAAACACCATATATTTT.

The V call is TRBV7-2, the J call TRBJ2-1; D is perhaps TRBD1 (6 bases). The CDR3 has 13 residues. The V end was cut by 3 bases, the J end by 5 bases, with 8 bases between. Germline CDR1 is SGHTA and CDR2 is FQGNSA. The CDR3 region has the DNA TGTGCCAGCAGCTTTAACAGGGACAATGAGCAGTTCTTC. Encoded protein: CASSFNRDNEQFF.

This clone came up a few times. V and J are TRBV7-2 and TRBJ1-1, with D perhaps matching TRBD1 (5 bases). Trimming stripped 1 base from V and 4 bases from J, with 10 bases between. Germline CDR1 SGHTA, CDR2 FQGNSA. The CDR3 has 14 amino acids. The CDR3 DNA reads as TGTGCCAGCAGCTTAGTATTCAGGGCCACTGAAGCTTTCTTT. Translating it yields CASSLVFRATEAFF.

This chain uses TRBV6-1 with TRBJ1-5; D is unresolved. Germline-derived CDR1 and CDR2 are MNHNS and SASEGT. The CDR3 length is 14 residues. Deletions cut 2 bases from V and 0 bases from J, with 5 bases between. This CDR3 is CASSENHSNQPQHF. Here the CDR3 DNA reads TGTGCCAGCAGTGAAAACCATAGCAATCAGCCCCAGCATTTT.

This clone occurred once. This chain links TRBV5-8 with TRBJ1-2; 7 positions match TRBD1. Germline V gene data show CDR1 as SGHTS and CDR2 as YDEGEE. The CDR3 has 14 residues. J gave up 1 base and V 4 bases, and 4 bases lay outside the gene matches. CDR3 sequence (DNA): TGTGCCAGCAGCCTGGGACAGATTAACTATGGCTACACCTTC. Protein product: CASSLGQINYGYTF.

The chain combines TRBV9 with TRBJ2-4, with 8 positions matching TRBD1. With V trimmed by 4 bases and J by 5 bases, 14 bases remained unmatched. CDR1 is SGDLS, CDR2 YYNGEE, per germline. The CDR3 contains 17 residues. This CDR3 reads CASSPVDRGGGQNIQYF. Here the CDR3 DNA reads TGTGCCAGCAGCCCAGTCGACAGGGGAGGAGGGCAAAACATTCAGTACTTC.

The CDR3 is CASSLDLSLRAGELFF. CDR3 DNA sequence: TGTGCCAGCAGCTTAGACCTCTCATTGAGGGCCGGGGAGCTGTTTTTT. J is TRBJ2-2 and V is TRBV7-9, with D possibly being TRBD2 (5 bases). The CDR3 loop spans 16 amino acids. Germline V lookup: CDR1 SEHNR, CDR2 FQNEAQ (reference sequence). Trimming stripped 1 base from V and 6 bases from J, with 15 bases between.

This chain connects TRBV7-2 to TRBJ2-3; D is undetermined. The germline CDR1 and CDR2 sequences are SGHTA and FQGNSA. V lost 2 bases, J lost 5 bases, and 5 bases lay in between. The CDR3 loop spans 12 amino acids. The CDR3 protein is CASSLLLDTQYF. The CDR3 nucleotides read TGTGCCAGCAGCTTACTGCTAGATACGCAGTATTTT.

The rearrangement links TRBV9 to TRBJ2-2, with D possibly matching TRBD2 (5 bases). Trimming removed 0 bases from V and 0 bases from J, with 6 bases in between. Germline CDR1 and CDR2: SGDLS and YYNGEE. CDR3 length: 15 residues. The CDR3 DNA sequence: TGTGCCAGCAGCGTAGCGGGGTCGAACACCGGGGAGCTGTTTTTT. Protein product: CASSVAGSNTGELFF.

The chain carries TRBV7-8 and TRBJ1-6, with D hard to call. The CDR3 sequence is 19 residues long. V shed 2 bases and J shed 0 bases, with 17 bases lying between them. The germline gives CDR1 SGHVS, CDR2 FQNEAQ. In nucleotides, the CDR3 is TGTGCCAGCAGCTTACGTATAGCGACGCTAAGCTCCTATAATTCACCCCTCCACTTT. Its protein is CASSLRIATLSSYNSPLHF.

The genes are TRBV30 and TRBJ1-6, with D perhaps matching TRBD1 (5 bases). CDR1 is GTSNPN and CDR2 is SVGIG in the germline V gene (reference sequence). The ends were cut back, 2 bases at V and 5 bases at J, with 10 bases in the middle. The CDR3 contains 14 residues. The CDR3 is CAWSRAGNNSPLHF. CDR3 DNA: TGTGCCTGGAGTCGGGCAGGGAATAATTCACCCCTCCACTTT.

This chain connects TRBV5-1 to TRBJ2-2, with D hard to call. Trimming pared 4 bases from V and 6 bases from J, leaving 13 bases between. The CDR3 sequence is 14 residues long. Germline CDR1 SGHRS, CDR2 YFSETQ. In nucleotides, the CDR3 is TGCGCCAGCAGCCCGAATGAAATACCCGGGGAGCTGTTTTTT. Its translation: CASSPNEIPGELFF.

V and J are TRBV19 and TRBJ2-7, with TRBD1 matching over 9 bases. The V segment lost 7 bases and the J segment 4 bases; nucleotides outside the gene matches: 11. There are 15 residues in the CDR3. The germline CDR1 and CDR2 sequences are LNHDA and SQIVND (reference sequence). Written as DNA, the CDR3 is TGTGCCAGTACCTCTGGAGGGACAGGGATATACGAGCAGTACTTC. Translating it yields CASTSGGTGIYEQYF.

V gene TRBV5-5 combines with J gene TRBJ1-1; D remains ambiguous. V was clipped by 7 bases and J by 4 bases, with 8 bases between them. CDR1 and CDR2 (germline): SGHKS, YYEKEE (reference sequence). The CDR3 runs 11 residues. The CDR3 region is CASWRVTEAFF. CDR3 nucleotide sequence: TGTGCCAGCTGGAGGGTCACTGAAGCTTTCTTT.

Here the CDR3 reads CASSPPNTPNEKLFF. CDR3 coding DNA: TGTGCCAGCAGCCCACCTAACACTCCTAATGAAAAACTGTTTTTT. This chain joins TRBV7-2 and TRBJ1-4; D gene unclear. CDR1 is SGHTA, CDR2 FQGNSA, per germline. This CDR3 has 15 residues. V was clipped by 5 bases and J by 3 bases, with 13 bases between them.